This T cell receptor (beta chain) was captured by sequencing in a study of blood T cells in healthy people across ages. Findings of the study overall: Researchers deemed the diversity estimates from one million T cells underestimates. Expanded clonotype shifts may have been confounded, as the donors had an unknown CMV status.

CDR3 length equals 14 residues. Germline lookup yields CDR1 MNHEY and CDR2 SVGEGT. Trimming left V 5 bases short and J 3 bases short, with 11 bases between. A second PCR, run for roughly 7 to 11 cycles, used a sample-barcoded 5' primer plus a J-beta primer mix. Every cDNA was tagged by a template-switch adaptor with 12 random nucleotides. TCRdb fed the 5' RACE reads into MiXCR, producing one record per CDR3 protein. There are around 670,000 distinct CDR3 sequences in the sample; about 30% occur only once, and about a sixth lies in the top ten. This clonotype appeared many times. Antigen: not known. This chain connects TRBV6-2 or TRBV6-3 to TRBJ2-1, with a tentative D call TRBD2 (6 bases). Input material: blood. The receptor was isolated from a woman of 80 years or more in good health. As DNA, the CDR3 is TGTGCCAGCAGTCGGGGACTTCTCTACAATGAGCAGTTCTTC. Its translation: CASSRGLLYNEQFF.